The present entry profiles one T cell receptor (beta chain) with its context. Antigen unknown. This specimen comes from a study of cytotoxic CD8 clonotypes in ibrutinib-treated CLL. Libraries were prepared by immunoSEQ multiplex PCR; TCRdb keeps only in-frame clonotypes and omits some of them. The sample includes nearly 15,000 clones, 55% to 70% of them seen just once. Whole-study findings and limits: At progression, clonality fell back toward baseline after rising at ibrutinib response.

The germline gives CDR1 SGHAT, CDR2 FQNNGV. The CDR3 has 16 residues. Trimming removed 0 bases from V and 0 bases from J, with 9 bases in between. This material consisted of PBMCs, taken before ibrutinib treatment. The chain couples TRBV11-2 to TRBJ2-1, with unresolved D. The origin of this receptor is a human donor with chronic lymphocytic leukemia. CDR3 amino acids: CASSLDLLSSYNEQFF. For the CDR3, the DNA is TGTGCCAGCAGCTTAGATCTCCTCAGCTCCTACAATGAGCAGTTCTTC.